Following are 24 T cell receptor beta chains from one sample sequenced in a study of shared clonotypes between healthy human individuals. Sequencing was performed with immunoSEQ multiplex PCR; in TCRdb, only in-frame clones are kept and a portion is missing. The table has about 2,500,000 clones, around nine tenths seen once. Sequenced sample: naive CD4+ T cells sorted from blood. This sample's subset: CD45RA+ positively selected. All receptors come from a man younger than 30 in good health.

For this clone: The identical CDR3 is also encoded by other nucleotide sequences in the sample. This chain joins TRBV30 and TRBJ1-3; D gene unclear. The V end lost 2 bases, the J end lost 3 bases, and 5 bases lay between the germline ends. From germline, CDR1 is GTSNPN and CDR2 SVGIG (reference sequence). The CDR3 consists of 12 residues. The CDR3 sequence: CAWSPSGNTIYF. The CDR3, as DNA: TGTGCCTGGAGTCCCAGTGGAAACACCATATATTTT.

CDR3 region: CASSPRTGSHEQYF. For the CDR3, the DNA is TGCGCCAGCAGTCCGCGGACAGGCAGCCACGAGCAGTACTTC. V and J are TRBV10-1 and TRBJ2-7; TRBD1 agrees at 7 bases. Germline V CDR1 and CDR2: WNHNN, SYGVQD (reference sequence). Germline trimming cut 5 bases from V and 5 bases from J; bases unmatched to any gene: 9. The CDR3 is 14 amino acids.

The chain employs TRBV9 and TRBJ2-5, with 15 nucleotides matching TRBD2. The CDR3 is made up of 17 amino acids. The V gene's germline CDR1 is SGDLS and CDR2 YYNGEE. With V trimmed by 3 bases and J by 0 bases, 3 bases remained unmatched. In DNA, the CDR3 is TGTGCCAGCAGCGGGACTAGCGGGGGGGCAAACCAAGAGACCCAGTACTTC. It yields the protein CASSGTSGGANQETQYF.

The chain is built from TRBV11-3 and TRBJ2-3; D is uncertain. V was shortened by 3 bases and J by 6 bases, with 13 bases between the two germline ends. From germline, CDR1 is SGHNT and CDR2 YENEEA. The CDR3 extends over 14 amino acids. In nucleotides, the CDR3 is TGTGCCAGCAGCTTGGGTAGTGGTAGCGATACGCAGTATTTT. Residues: CASSLGSGSDTQYF.

The V call is TRBV2, the J call TRBJ2-3, with TRBD2 matching 7 bases. This CDR3 region has 15 residues. CDR1 is SNHLY and CDR2 is FYNNEI in the germline V gene. V shed 7 bases and J 0 bases; nucleotides not matched to a gene: 7. CDR3 coding DNA: TGTGCCAGCACATTCCTGGGGGGGAGCACAGATACGCAGTATTTT. It encodes CASTFLGGSTDTQYF. Full variable domain (remainder filled in from reference TRBV2 and TRBJ2-3): EPEVTQTPSHQVTQMGQEVILRCVPISNHLYFYWYRQILGQKVEFLVSFYNNEISEKSEIFDDQFSVERPDGSNFTLKIRSTKLEDSAMYFCASTFLGGSTDTQYFGPGTRLTVL.

The chain joins TRBV29-1 to TRBJ1-2; 8 bases line up with TRBD1. This CDR3 spans 12 amino acids. Germline V CDR1 and CDR2: SQVTM, ANQGSEA. V shed 6 bases, J shed 7 bases, and the junction held 7 bases outside the gene matches. This CDR3 reads CSVMGQEIGYTF. The CDR3 DNA is TGCAGCGTCATGGGACAGGAAATTGGCTACACCTTC.

The CDR3 region is CASSQDRANLNTGELFF. For the CDR3, the DNA is TGTGCCAGCAGCCAAGATAGAGCCAACTTGAACACCGGGGAGCTGTTTTTT. The chain combines TRBV4-2 with TRBJ2-2, with no clear D. The CDR3 spans 17 residues. Trimming left V 0 bases short and J 1 base short, with 12 bases between. CDR1 and CDR2 (germline): LGHNA, YNFKEQ.

V is TRBV7-2 and J is TRBJ2-1; 8 positions agree with TRBD1. CDR3 length: 15 residues. The V gene end was trimmed by 3 bases and the J gene end by 1 base; junction bases not matched to a gene: 2. The germline V gene has CDR1 SGHTA and CDR2 FQGNSA. Here the CDR3 reads CASSFRGLSYNEQFF. The CDR3 DNA reads TGTGCCAGCAGCTTCAGGGGGCTGTCCTACAATGAGCAGTTCTTC.

The chain links TRBV29-1 to TRBJ2-5; TRBD1 agrees at 7 bases. Germline CDR1 is SQVTM and CDR2 is ANQGSEA. Trimming cost V 3 bases and J 4 bases; bases outside gene matches: 2. The CDR3 loop spans 12 amino acids. CDR3 loop: CSVDNRGETQYF. The CDR3 coding sequence is TGCAGCGTTGATAACAGGGGAGAGACCCAGTACTTC.

The CDR3, as DNA: TGTGCCAGTAGTATACGATCTACAGGGTCGGGCAATCAGCCCCAGCATTTT. Translation: CASSIRSTGSGNQPQHF. The chain carries TRBV19 and TRBJ1-5; D is possibly TRBD1 (6 bases). The V end lost 2 bases, the J end lost 2 bases, and 16 bases lay between the germline ends. Germline V lookup: CDR1 LNHDA, CDR2 SQIVND (reference sequence). The length of the CDR3 is 17 residues.

This chain joins TRBV28 and TRBJ1-5; 9 bases are a match to TRBD1. Germline-derived CDR1 and CDR2 are MDHEN and SYDVKM. The CDR3 runs 20 residues. V was pared by 1 base and J by 3 bases, with 16 bases of the junction left unmatched. CDR3 in amino acids: CASSLSVNFGTGKNNQPQHF. The CDR3 nucleotides are TGTGCCAGCAGTTTATCGGTAAATTTCGGGACAGGGAAGAACAATCAGCCCCAGCATTTT.

The rearrangement uses TRBV11-3 and TRBJ2-7; the match to TRBD1 covers 8 bases. After removal of 5 bases from V and 6 bases from J, the junction contained 6 bases not matched to a gene. Germline V lookup: CDR1 SGHNT, CDR2 YENEEA. This CDR3 spans 13 amino acids. CDR3 bases: TGTGCCAGCAGCCCGGACAGGGTAGGCGAGCAGTACTTC. It codes for CASSPDRVGEQYF.

The V and J genes are TRBV2 and TRBJ1-6; D remains ambiguous. Trimming took 6 bases from V and 7 from J, leaving 16 bases between them. This CDR3 is built from 15 residues. Germline CDR1 is SNHLY and CDR2 is FYNNEI. The chain's CDR3 is CASRSNAAVNSPLHF. CDR3 DNA: TGTGCCAGCAGGTCAAACGCAGCTGTAAATTCACCCCTCCACTTT.

In this sample, this clone turned up a few times. The V and J genes are TRBV30 and TRBJ1-1; D might be TRBD1 (5 bases). The germline V gene has CDR1 GTSNPN and CDR2 SVGIG (reference sequence). This CDR3 is built from 13 residues. V was pared by 3 bases and J by 0 bases, with 8 bases between. CDR3 sequence reads: CAWSQGMNTEAFF. CDR3 DNA: TGTGCCTGGAGCCAGGGCATGAACACTGAAGCTTTCTTT. Filled out from reference TRBV30 and TRBJ1-1, the complete variable domain reads SQTIHQWPATLVQPVGSPLSLECTVEGTSNPNLYWYRQAAGRGLQLLFYSVGIGQISSEVPQNLSASRPQDRQFILSSKKLLLSDSGFYLCAWSQGMNTEAFFGQGTRLTVV.

The chain links TRBV6-1 to TRBJ2-7; TRBD1 matches at 7 bases. Germline values: CDR1 MNHNS, CDR2 SASEGT. V shed 3 bases, J shed 1 base, and the junction held 6 bases outside the gene matches. The CDR3 loop spans 15 amino acids. The DNA of the CDR3 is TGTGCCAGCAGTGATCCCCGGACAGGTTCCTACGAGCAGTACTTC. The encoded protein is CASSDPRTGSYEQYF.

A note on this clone: Other DNA sequences in the sample encode the same CDR3. The chain carries TRBV11-2 and TRBJ2-7, with 11 bases fitting TRBD2. CDR3 size: 15 residues. J gave up 2 bases and V 0 bases, and 0 bases lay outside the gene matches. Germline lookup yields CDR1 SGHAT and CDR2 FQNNGV. The CDR3 region has the DNA TGTGCCAGCAGCTTAGAACTAGCGGGGGCCTACGAGCAGTACTTC. It is translated as CASSLELAGAYEQYF.

This clone was detected only once. This chain joins TRBV19 and TRBJ2-2, with D perhaps given as TRBD1 or TRBD2 (6 bases each). The V and J ends lost 3 bases and 1 base respectively, with 18 bases between them. This CDR3 has 18 residues. CDR1 is LNHDA and CDR2 is SQIVND in the germline V gene (reference sequence). CDR3 amino acids: CASSIPQWGALNTGELFF. CDR3 bases: TGTGCCAGTAGTATTCCCCAATGGGGGGCTCTGAACACCGGGGAGCTGTTTTTT.

The CDR3 nucleotides read TGTGCCATCAACGGGGGAAACAGTGGAAATGGCTACACCTTC. This encodes CAINGGNSGNGYTF. The chain links TRBV10-3 to TRBJ1-2, with D possibly being TRBD1 (5 bases). The V gene's germline CDR1 is ENHRY and CDR2 SYGVKD. The V and J ends lost 7 bases and 6 bases respectively, with 18 bases between them. The CDR3 consists of 14 residues.

In its sample, this clone was seen a few times. This CDR3 is also generated by other DNA sequences in the sample. The chain employs TRBV5-1 and TRBJ2-7, with D perhaps matching TRBD1 (7 bases). The CDR3 contains 13 residues. V was trimmed by 0 bases and J by 6 bases, leaving 10 bases between them. Germline CDR1 is SGHRS and CDR2 is YFSETQ. The CDR3 region is CASSLGQGGEQYF. The CDR3 coding sequence is TGCGCCAGCAGCTTGGGACAGGGAGGCGAGCAGTACTTC.

Details on this clone: The same CDR3 is also encoded by other DNA sequences in this sample. This rearrangement joins TRBV19 to TRBJ1-1; D is unclear. V was cut by 3 bases and J by 0 bases, with 8 bases left in between. CDR3 size: 14 residues. Germline V gene sequence: CDR1 LNHDA, CDR2 SQIVND (reference sequence). The CDR3 sequence is CASSISGMNTEAFF. CDR3 nucleotide sequence: TGTGCCAGTAGTATCTCTGGCATGAACACTGAAGCTTTCTTT. The whole variable domain, filled in from reference TRBV19 and TRBJ1-1, reads DGGITQSPKYLFRKEGQNVTLSCEQNLNHDAMYWYRQDPGQGLRLIYYSQIVNDFQKGDIAEGYSVSREKKESFPLTVTSAQKNPTAFYLCASSISGMNTEAFFGQGTRLTVV.

The chain recombines TRBV7-2 with TRBJ2-1, with 7 bases lining up with TRBD2. The CDR3 is made up of 15 amino acids. V was pared by 1 base and J by 6 bases, with 6 bases of the junction left unmatched. Germline lookup yields CDR1 SGHTA and CDR2 FQGNSA. The chain's CDR3 is CASSLGAIAGNEQFF. The CDR3 DNA sequence: TGTGCCAGCAGCTTAGGGGCAATAGCGGGCAATGAGCAGTTCTTC.

This rearrangement joins TRBV9 to TRBJ1-3, with 9 bases aligning to TRBD1. Germline V gene data show CDR1 as SGDLS and CDR2 as YYNGEE. The CDR3 sequence is 19 residues long. The trim removed 0 bases at V and 1 base at J, leaving 11 bases unmatched. The DNA of the CDR3 is TGTGCCAGCAGCGTAGCCCCCCGTGGACAGGGGACTTCTGGAAACACCATATATTTT. Its translation is CASSVAPRGQGTSGNTIYF. Filled out from reference TRBV9 and TRBJ1-3, the complete variable domain reads DSGVTQTPKHLITATGQRVTLRCSPRSGDLSVYWYQQSLDQGLQFLIQYYNGEERAKGNILERFSAQQFPDLHSELNLSSLELGDSALYFCASSVAPRGQGTSGNTIYFGEGSWLTVV.

The chain links TRBV2 to TRBJ2-7; D is possibly TRBD1 or TRBD2 (5 bases each). The CDR3 sequence is 14 residues long. V dropped 4 bases and J dropped 6 bases, with 16 bases sitting between them. Germline V gene data show CDR1 as SNHLY and CDR2 as FYNNEI. The CDR3, as DNA: TGTGCCAGCAGTGTTTTGGGACCTGTGGCCGAGCAGTACTTC. Amino acids: CASSVLGPVAEQYF.

The chain combines TRBV7-9 with TRBJ1-2, with D perhaps matching TRBD1 (5 bases). Trimming stripped 5 bases from V and 5 bases from J, with 18 bases between. From germline, CDR1 is SEHNR and CDR2 FQNEAQ (reference sequence). The CDR3 runs to 15 residues. For the CDR3, the DNA is TGTGCCAGCAGCCCCCGGGACGGGCGTCCATATGGCTACACCTTC. It yields the protein CASSPRDGRPYGYTF.